This T cell receptor beta chain was identified during a study of T-cell memory formation after mild COVID-19. Whole-study context: TCR clustering was largely donor specific.

TCRdb called the 5' RACE reads again in MiXCR, with one record for every CDR3 protein. This sample carries hundreds of thousands of distinct CDR3 sequences, 20% to 30% of them seen once, and the ten largest clones take approximately 14%. The sample holds a few counts of this clonotype. Its target is unknown. Germline V CDR1 and CDR2: SEHNR, FQNEAQ (reference sequence). Trimming pared 7 bases from V and 4 bases from J, leaving 25 bases between. This CDR3 has 17 amino acids. Findings and caveats of the study: Chiefly within CM and EM were the contracting CD4+ clones; CD8+ ones were within EMRA.

The rearrangement uses TRBV7-9 and TRBJ2-5; maybe TRBD2 (6 bases). This TCR derives from an adult woman who had mild COVID-19 (a few samples of this study predate the infection). Cell type and time point are not known. The sequenced sample consisted of PBMCs or a T cell subset sorted from them (not recorded which). This chain's CDR3 is CASITEGVRRARETQYF. In DNA form, the CDR3 reads TGTGCCAGCATCACAGAAGGTGTTAGGAGGGCAAGAGAGACCCAGTACTTC.